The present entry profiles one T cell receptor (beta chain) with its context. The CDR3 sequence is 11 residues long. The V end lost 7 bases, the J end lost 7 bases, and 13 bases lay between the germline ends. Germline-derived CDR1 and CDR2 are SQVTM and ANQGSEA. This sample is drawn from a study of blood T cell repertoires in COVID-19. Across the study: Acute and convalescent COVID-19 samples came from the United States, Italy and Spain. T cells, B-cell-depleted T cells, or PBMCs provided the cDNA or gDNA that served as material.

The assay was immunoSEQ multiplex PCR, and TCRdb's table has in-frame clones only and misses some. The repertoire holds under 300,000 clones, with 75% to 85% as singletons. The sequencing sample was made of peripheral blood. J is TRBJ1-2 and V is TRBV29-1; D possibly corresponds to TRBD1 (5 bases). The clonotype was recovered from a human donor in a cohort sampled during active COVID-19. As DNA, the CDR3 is TGCAGCGGGAAAGGGACTCCTGGCTACACCTTC. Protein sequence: CSGKGTPGYTF.